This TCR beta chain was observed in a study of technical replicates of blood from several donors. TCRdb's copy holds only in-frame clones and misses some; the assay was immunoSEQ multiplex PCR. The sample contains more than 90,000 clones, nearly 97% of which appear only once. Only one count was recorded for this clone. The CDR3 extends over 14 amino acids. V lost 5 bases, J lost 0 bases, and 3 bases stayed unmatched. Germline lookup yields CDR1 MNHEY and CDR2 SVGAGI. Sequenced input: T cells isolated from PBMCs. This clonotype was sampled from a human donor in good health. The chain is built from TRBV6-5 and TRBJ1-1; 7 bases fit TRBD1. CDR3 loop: CASSMGQLNTEAFF. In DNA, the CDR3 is TGTGCCAGCAGTATGGGACAGCTGAACACTGAAGCTTTCTTT.